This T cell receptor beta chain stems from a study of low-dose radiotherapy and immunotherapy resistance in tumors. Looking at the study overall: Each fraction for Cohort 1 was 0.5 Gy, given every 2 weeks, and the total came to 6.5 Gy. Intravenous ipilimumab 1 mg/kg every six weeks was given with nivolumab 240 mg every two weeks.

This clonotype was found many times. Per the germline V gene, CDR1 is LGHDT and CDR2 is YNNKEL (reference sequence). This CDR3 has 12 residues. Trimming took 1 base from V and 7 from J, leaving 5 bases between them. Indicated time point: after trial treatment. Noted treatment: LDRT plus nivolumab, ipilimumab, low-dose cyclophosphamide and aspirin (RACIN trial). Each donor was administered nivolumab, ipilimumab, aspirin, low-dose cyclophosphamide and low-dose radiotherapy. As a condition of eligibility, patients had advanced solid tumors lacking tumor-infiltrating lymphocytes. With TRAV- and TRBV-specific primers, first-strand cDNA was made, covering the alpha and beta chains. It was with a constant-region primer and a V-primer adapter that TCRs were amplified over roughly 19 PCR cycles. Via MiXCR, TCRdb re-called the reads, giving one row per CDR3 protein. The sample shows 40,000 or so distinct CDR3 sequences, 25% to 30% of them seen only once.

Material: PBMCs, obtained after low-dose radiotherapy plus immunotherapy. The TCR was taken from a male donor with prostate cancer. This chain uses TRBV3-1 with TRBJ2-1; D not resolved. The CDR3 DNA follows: TGTGCCAGCAGCCAAGTGTTGAATGAGCAGTTCTTC. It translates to CASSQVLNEQFF.